The rows below give T cell receptor beta chains drawn from one sample of a study of blood T cell repertoires in COVID-19. The protocol was immunoSEQ multiplex PCR, while the TCRdb copy is restricted to in-frame clones and leaves out a portion. The top ten clones hold about 14% of a sample with under 110,000 clones, about 84% of them seen once. The sample was peripheral blood. The origin of the receptors is a woman aged 60-70 years with acute or convalescent COVID-19. CDR3s include the opening cysteine and the closing phenylalanine or tryptophan. A D gene is named only where the DNA matches it firmly. Clone size is not always given. Where it is, it says once, few, many or a class for expanded clones.

d_call: NA; v_call: TRBV2; j_call: TRBJ2-5; clone_size: NA; cdr3_aa: CASRRSPGKETQYF; cdr3_nt: TGTGCCAGCCGAAGAAGCCCGGGGAAGGAGACCCAGTACTTC
d_call: NA; v_call: TRBV6-1; j_call: TRBJ1-6; clone_size: NA; cdr3_aa: CASSAQGPDNNSPLHF; cdr3_nt: TGTGCCAGCAGTGCACAGGGTCCAGATAATAATTCACCCCTCCACTTT
d_call: TRBD2; v_call: TRBV29-1; j_call: TRBJ2-5; clone_size: NA; cdr3_aa: CSVVLAVQTQYF; cdr3_nt: TGCAGCGTGGTACTAGCGGTCCAGACCCAGTACTTC
d_call: TRBD2; v_call: TRBV19; j_call: TRBJ2-7; clone_size: NA; cdr3_aa: CASSIGLAGPSSGEQYF; cdr3_nt: TGTGCCAGTAGTATAGGGCTAGCGGGGCCCAGTTCAGGAGAGCAGTACTTC
d_call: NA; v_call: TRBV18; j_call: TRBJ2-7; clone_size: NA; cdr3_aa: CASSPRTGTTYEQYF; cdr3_nt: TGTGCCAGCTCACCCCGGACAGGGACTACCTACGAGCAGTACTTC
d_call: NA; v_call: TRBV3-1/TRBV3-2; j_call: TRBJ1-6; clone_size: NA; cdr3_aa: CASSELSDTSNSPLHF; cdr3_nt: TGTGCCAGCAGCGAATTATCGGACACGTCAAATTCACCCCTCCACTTT
d_call: TRBD1; v_call: TRBV11-2; j_call: TRBJ2-1; clone_size: NA; cdr3_aa: CASSSDRGQEQFF; cdr3_nt: TGTGCCAGCAGCTCCGACAGGGGGCAAGAGCAGTTCTTC
d_call: TRBD1; v_call: TRBV5-6; j_call: TRBJ1-2; clone_size: NA; cdr3_aa: CASSLSGTGEGYTF; cdr3_nt: TGTGCCAGCAGCTTGTCTGGTACAGGGGAGGGCTACACCTTC
d_call: TRBD1; v_call: TRBV4-1; j_call: TRBJ2-5; clone_size: NA; cdr3_aa: CASSTGTGRYQETQYF; cdr3_nt: TGCGCCAGCAGCACCGGGACAGGGCGGTACCAAGAGACCCAGTACTTC
d_call: TRBD2; v_call: TRBV2; j_call: TRBJ2-1; clone_size: NA; cdr3_aa: CASSLAGYNEQFF; cdr3_nt: TGTGCCAGCAGCCTAGCGGGGTACAATGAGCAGTTCTTC
d_call: TRBD1; v_call: TRBV28; j_call: TRBJ1-1; clone_size: NA; cdr3_aa: CASSTGDTEAFF; cdr3_nt: TGTGCCAGCAGTACAGGGGACACTGAAGCTTTCTTT
d_call: NA; v_call: TRBV2; j_call: TRBJ1-2; clone_size: NA; cdr3_aa: CASRTEAYGYTF; cdr3_nt: TGTGCCAGCAGGACAGAAGCGTATGGCTACACCTTC
d_call: TRBD1; v_call: TRBV29-1; j_call: TRBJ2-5; clone_size: NA; cdr3_aa: CSVNRGVGETQYF; cdr3_nt: TGCAGCGTCAACAGGGGGGTCGGAGAGACCCAGTACTTC
d_call: TRBD2; v_call: TRBV15; j_call: TRBJ2-5; clone_size: NA; cdr3_aa: CATSRVGLAGVETQYF; cdr3_nt: TGTGCCACCAGCAGAGTTGGGCTAGCGGGGGTAGAGACCCAGTACTTC
d_call: NA; v_call: TRBV5-1; j_call: TRBJ2-6; clone_size: NA; cdr3_aa: CASSLDSRTGANVLTF; cdr3_nt: TGCGCCAGCAGCTTGGACAGTCGTACTGGGGCCAACGTCCTGACTTTC
d_call: NA; v_call: TRBV4-1; j_call: TRBJ1-5; clone_size: NA; cdr3_aa: CASSQEHRTHGNQPQHF; cdr3_nt: TGCGCCAGCAGCCAAGAGCACAGGACCCATGGTAATCAGCCCCAGCATTTT
d_call: NA; v_call: TRBV29-1; j_call: TRBJ1-3; clone_size: NA; cdr3_aa: CSVGSGITGNTIYF; cdr3_nt: TGCAGCGTTGGATCGGGGATTACTGGAAACACCATATATTTT
d_call: NA; v_call: TRBV18; j_call: TRBJ1-4; clone_size: NA; cdr3_aa: CASSPATEPFEKLFF; cdr3_nt: TGTGCCAGCTCACCAGCGACAGAGCCCTTTGAAAAACTGTTTTTT
d_call: NA; v_call: TRBV2; j_call: TRBJ2-3; clone_size: NA; cdr3_aa: CASRARVSTDTQYF; cdr3_nt: TGTGCCAGCAGAGCCAGGGTTAGCACAGATACGCAGTATTTT
d_call: TRBD1; v_call: TRBV2; j_call: TRBJ1-2; clone_size: NA; cdr3_aa: CAGSRQGLNYGYTF; cdr3_nt: TGTGCCGGAAGTAGACAGGGACTTAACTATGGCTACACCTTC
d_call: TRBD2; v_call: TRBV18; j_call: TRBJ2-7; clone_size: NA; cdr3_aa: CASSPTSGRREQYF; cdr3_nt: TGTGCCAGCTCACCGACTAGCGGGAGACGGGAGCAGTACTTC
d_call: TRBD1; v_call: TRBV18; j_call: TRBJ2-7; clone_size: few; cdr3_aa: CASKPGQGSHEQYF; cdr3_nt: TGTGCCAGCAAACCGGGACAGGGGTCTCACGAGCAGTACTTC
d_call: TRBD1; v_call: TRBV10-3; j_call: TRBJ1-5; clone_size: once; cdr3_aa: CAISTDRGEQPQHF; cdr3_nt: TGTGCCATCAGTACCGACAGGGGTGAACAGCCCCAGCATTTT
d_call: TRBD2; v_call: TRBV7-8; j_call: TRBJ2-7; clone_size: NA; cdr3_aa: CASSLGTSGLSYEQYF; cdr3_nt: TGTGCCAGCAGCTTAGGGACTAGCGGACTGTCCTACGAGCAGTACTTC
d_call: TRBD2; v_call: TRBV5-1; j_call: TRBJ2-7; clone_size: NA; cdr3_aa: CASKAPGLPYEQYF; cdr3_nt: TGCGCCAGCAAAGCACCGGGACTACCCTACGAGCAGTACTTC
d_call: TRBD2; v_call: TRBV9; j_call: TRBJ2-7; clone_size: many; cdr3_aa: CASSVDPSGSYEQYF; cdr3_nt: TGTGCCAGCAGCGTAGATCCTAGCGGGAGCTACGAGCAGTACTTC
d_call: NA; v_call: TRBV19; j_call: TRBJ2-7; clone_size: NA; cdr3_aa: CASSFRDAEAYEQYF; cdr3_nt: TGTGCCAGTAGCTTCAGGGATGCTGAAGCCTACGAGCAGTACTTC
d_call: TRBD1; v_call: TRBV5-1; j_call: TRBJ1-2; clone_size: NA; cdr3_aa: CASSSGTANYGYTF; cdr3_nt: TGCGCCAGCAGCTCCGGGACAGCTAACTATGGCTACACCTTC
d_call: NA; v_call: TRBV5-1; j_call: TRBJ1-1; clone_size: NA; cdr3_aa: CASRLDIRATTEAFF; cdr3_nt: TGCGCCAGCAGATTGGATATCAGGGCTACGACTGAAGCTTTCTTT
d_call: NA; v_call: TRBV2; j_call: TRBJ2-5; clone_size: NA; cdr3_aa: CASSEIRTVAPETQYF; cdr3_nt: TGTGCCAGCAGCGAAATCAGGACAGTGGCTCCAGAGACCCAGTACTTC
d_call: NA; v_call: TRBV19; j_call: TRBJ1-1; clone_size: NA; cdr3_aa: CASSVAGTNTEAFF; cdr3_nt: TGTGCCAGTAGTGTGGCGGGGACGAACACTGAAGCTTTCTTT
d_call: NA; v_call: TRBV19; j_call: TRBJ2-1; clone_size: NA; cdr3_aa: CASSILNPPSNEQFF; cdr3_nt: TGTGCCAGTAGTATCCTTAATCCCCCCAGCAATGAGCAGTTCTTC
d_call: NA; v_call: TRBV5-1; j_call: TRBJ2-1; clone_size: once; cdr3_aa: CASSLLSGSYNEQFF; cdr3_nt: TGCGCCAGCAGCTTGTTGTCGGGTTCCTACAATGAGCAGTTCTTC
d_call: NA; v_call: TRBV19; j_call: TRBJ1-1; clone_size: NA; cdr3_aa: CASRRAGTGTEAFF; cdr3_nt: TGTGCCAGTAGGAGGGCGGGCACGGGTACTGAAGCTTTCTTT
d_call: TRBD1; v_call: TRBV19; j_call: TRBJ1-4; clone_size: NA; cdr3_aa: CASTRWGQHEKLFF; cdr3_nt: TGTGCCAGCACCCGATGGGGACAGCATGAAAAACTGTTTTTT
d_call: NA; v_call: TRBV18; j_call: TRBJ2-3; clone_size: NA; cdr3_aa: CASSRVAVGDTQYF; cdr3_nt: TGTGCCAGCTCACGGGTAGCGGTAGGAGATACGCAGTATTTT
d_call: NA; v_call: TRBV18; j_call: TRBJ1-1; clone_size: NA; cdr3_aa: CASSPPSGRATEAFF; cdr3_nt: TGTGCCAGCTCACCACCGTCCGGGAGGGCCACTGAAGCTTTCTTT
d_call: TRBD2; v_call: TRBV15; j_call: TRBJ2-5; clone_size: once; cdr3_aa: CATSRDMLAANRGETQYF; cdr3_nt: TGTGCCACCAGCAGAGATATGCTAGCGGCTAATCGTGGAGAGACCCAGTACTTC
d_call: TRBD1; v_call: TRBV6-2/TRBV6-3; j_call: TRBJ1-4; clone_size: NA; cdr3_aa: CASSRTGTGYEKLFF; cdr3_nt: TGTGCCAGCAGTCGTACCGGGACAGGGTACGAAAAACTGTTTTTT
d_call: NA; v_call: TRBV12-3/TRBV12-4; j_call: TRBJ2-7; clone_size: once; cdr3_aa: CASSSDSSEQYF; cdr3_nt: TGTGCCAGCAGTAGCGACAGCTCCGAGCAGTACTTC
d_call: TRBD1; v_call: TRBV2; j_call: TRBJ1-3; clone_size: NA; cdr3_aa: CASSVGQGYTIYF; cdr3_nt: TGTGCCAGCAGTGTGGGACAGGGCTACACCATATATTTT
d_call: NA; v_call: TRBV19; j_call: TRBJ1-3; clone_size: NA; cdr3_aa: CASRQGAGNTIYF; cdr3_nt: TGTGCCAGTAGGCAGGGCGCTGGAAACACCATATATTTT
d_call: TRBD1; v_call: TRBV2; j_call: TRBJ1-2; clone_size: NA; cdr3_aa: CASEFGTGDSYGYTF; cdr3_nt: TGTGCCAGCGAGTTTGGGACAGGGGATTCCTATGGCTACACCTTC
d_call: NA; v_call: TRBV14; j_call: TRBJ1-1; clone_size: NA; cdr3_aa: CASSQGFRVRIVNTEAFF; cdr3_nt: TGTGCCAGCAGCCAAGGCTTCAGGGTCCGAATAGTGAACACTGAAGCTTTCTTT
d_call: NA; v_call: TRBV5-6; j_call: TRBJ2-2; clone_size: NA; cdr3_aa: CASSLGFRDRPQLFF; cdr3_nt: TGTGCCAGCAGCTTGGGGTTCCGCGACAGGCCCCAGCTGTTTTTT
d_call: TRBD2; v_call: TRBV4-2; j_call: TRBJ2-1; clone_size: NA; cdr3_aa: CASSQATSGSYNEQFF; cdr3_nt: TGTGCCAGCAGCCAGGCGACTAGCGGATCCTACAATGAGCAGTTCTTC
d_call: TRBD1; v_call: TRBV7-7; j_call: TRBJ2-2; clone_size: NA; cdr3_aa: CASSFSRQGGTGELFF; cdr3_nt: TGTGCTAGCAGCTTCTCTCGACAGGGCGGCACCGGGGAGCTGTTTTTT
d_call: TRBD1; v_call: TRBV11-2; j_call: TRBJ2-7; clone_size: NA; cdr3_aa: CASSSGQFSYEQYF; cdr3_nt: TGTGCCAGCAGCTCGGGACAGTTCTCCTACGAGCAGTACTTC
d_call: NA; v_call: TRBV20-1; j_call: TRBJ2-3; clone_size: NA; cdr3_aa: CSASRQRGTDTQYF; cdr3_nt: TGCAGTGCTAGTCGACAGCGTGGCACAGATACGCAGTATTTT
d_call: NA; v_call: TRBV27; j_call: TRBJ2-7; clone_size: NA; cdr3_aa: CASSRDVYEQYF; cdr3_nt: TGTGCCAGCAGTCGGGATGTCTACGAGCAGTACTTC
d_call: TRBD2; v_call: TRBV3-1/TRBV3-2; j_call: TRBJ2-5; clone_size: NA; cdr3_aa: CASKSSGRVETQYF; cdr3_nt: TGTGCCAGCAAGTCGAGCGGGAGGGTGGAGACCCAGTACTTC
d_call: NA; v_call: TRBV9; j_call: TRBJ2-5; clone_size: NA; cdr3_aa: CASSVYWAGQETQYF; cdr3_nt: TGTGCCAGCAGCGTCTATTGGGCGGGCCAAGAGACCCAGTACTTC
d_call: NA; v_call: TRBV6-5; j_call: TRBJ2-2; clone_size: NA; cdr3_aa: CASRYNGQPAGELFF; cdr3_nt: TGTGCCAGCAGGTATAACGGACAGCCGGCCGGGGAGCTGTTTTTT
d_call: TRBD2; v_call: TRBV28; j_call: TRBJ2-1; clone_size: NA; cdr3_aa: CASSPPGTSSYNEQFF; cdr3_nt: TGTGCCAGCAGTCCCCCTGGGACTAGCTCCTACAATGAGCAGTTCTTC
d_call: NA; v_call: TRBV11-3; j_call: TRBJ1-1; clone_size: NA; cdr3_aa: CASSSDSDTEAFF; cdr3_nt: TGTGCCAGCAGCTCGGACAGCGACACTGAAGCTTTCTTT
d_call: TRBD1; v_call: TRBV19; j_call: TRBJ1-2; clone_size: NA; cdr3_aa: CASSVGDRGRIGGYTF; cdr3_nt: TGTGCCAGTAGTGTGGGGGACAGGGGAAGAATAGGCGGCTACACCTTC
d_call: TRBD2; v_call: TRBV10-3; j_call: TRBJ2-7; clone_size: NA; cdr3_aa: CAISNAGGPWSEQYF; cdr3_nt: TGTGCCATCTCTAATGCGGGAGGGCCTTGGAGCGAGCAGTACTTC
d_call: TRBD1; v_call: TRBV27; j_call: TRBJ2-6; clone_size: NA; cdr3_aa: CASSYAEPGQGAFGANVLTF; cdr3_nt: TGTGCCAGCAGTTACGCGGAACCGGGACAGGGGGCTTTTGGGGCCAACGTCCTGACTTTC